Below are 24 T cell receptor beta chains sequenced from a single sample in a study of CD8 T cells in ankylosing spondylitis. Each CDR3 protein is one row after TCRdb ran MiXCR on the 5' RACE reads. The data show fewer than 250,000 distinct CDR3 sequences, over 9.5% seen once. The sample was blood, either unsorted or a sorted T cell fraction (not recorded which). Receptors were obtained from a male donor with ankylosing spondylitis or in good health (not recorded which).

The chain combines TRBV5-4 with TRBJ2-5; D is undetermined. The germline CDR1 and CDR2 sequences are SGHNT and YYREEE (reference sequence). V dropped 0 bases and J dropped 8 bases, with 14 bases sitting between them. The CDR3 spans 14 residues. As DNA, the CDR3 is TGTGCCAGCAGCTTGGGGCAAGCAGGCGGAACCCAGTACTTC. It encodes CASSLGQAGGTQYF.

This clonotype showed up just a few times. V and J are TRBV14 and TRBJ2-1; D remains ambiguous. Germline V gives CDR1 SGHDN, CDR2 FVKESK. The CDR3 has 15 amino acids. Between the trimmed V and J ends, which lost 2 bases and 3 bases, there was a span of 11 bases. The CDR3 spells CASSQIGGVYNEQFF. CDR3 nucleotides: TGTGCCAGCAGCCAAATCGGCGGAGTCTACAATGAGCAGTTCTTC.

This clonotype has more than one count but fewer than ten. This chain uses TRBV5-1 with TRBJ2-6, with TRBD1 identical over 9 bases. This CDR3 region has 17 residues. CDR1 is SGHRS and CDR2 is YFSETQ in the germline V gene. V dropped 5 bases and J dropped 0; count of bases not matched to a gene: 6. Here the CDR3 reads CASRETGGGSGANVLTF. As DNA, the CDR3 is TGCGCCAGCAGGGAGACAGGGGGGGGCTCTGGGGCCAACGTCCTGACTTTC.

In its sample, this clonotype was seen many times. J is TRBJ2-7 and V is TRBV5-1; D possibly corresponds to TRBD1 (6 bases). This CDR3 spans 14 amino acids. The V gene's germline CDR1 is SGHRS and CDR2 YFSETQ. The V and J ends lost 2 bases and 0 bases respectively, with 9 bases between them. CDR3 in amino acids: CASSFEGGSYEQYF. In DNA, the CDR3 is TGCGCCAGCAGCTTCGAAGGGGGCTCCTACGAGCAGTACTTC.

The genes are TRBV7-9 and TRBJ2-7, with D possibly matching TRBD2 (6 bases). This CDR3 region has 12 residues. The ends were cut back, 7 bases at V and 5 bases at J, with 12 bases in the middle. The germline gives CDR1 SEHNR, CDR2 FQNEAQ (reference sequence). The CDR3 DNA follows: TGTGCCAGCACTCCTTCGGGGGACGAGCAGTACTTC. Residues: CASTPSGDEQYF.

In this sample, this clonotype turned up many times. This sequence joins TRBV3-1 and TRBJ2-2; D is perhaps TRBD1 (5 bases). Germline V lookup: CDR1 LGHDT, CDR2 YNNKEL (reference sequence). The CDR3 loop spans 16 amino acids. The V end was cut by 4 bases, the J end by 1 base, with 13 bases between. The CDR3 sequence is CASSRVGAENTGELFF. CDR3 coding DNA: TGTGCCAGCAGCCGCGTAGGGGCAGAGAACACCGGGGAGCTGTTTTTT.

This clonotype was seen at least ten times. The V gene is TRBV9, the J gene TRBJ2-1; D tentatively reads TRBD1 or TRBD2 (5 bases each). This CDR3 has 16 residues. V was shortened by 0 bases and J by 0 bases, with 10 bases between the two germline ends. Germline V gives CDR1 SGDLS, CDR2 YYNGEE. CDR3 amino acids: CASSVGWGRSYNEQFF. DNA for the CDR3: TGTGCCAGCAGCGTAGGATGGGGACGCTCCTACAATGAGCAGTTCTTC.

This clonotype occurred many times. The rearrangement joins TRBV20-1 to TRBJ2-1; 12 bases map to TRBD2. V shed 3 bases and J 10 bases; nucleotides not matched to a gene: 19. The CDR3 runs to 18 residues. Germline assignment: CDR1 DFQATT and CDR2 SNEGSKA (reference sequence). CDR3: CSARGRLAGAPGPREQFF. The CDR3 DNA reads as TGCAGTGCTAGGGGGAGACTAGCGGGGGCCCCTGGACCACGAGAGCAGTTCTTC.

This clonotype was detected a few times. This chain joins TRBV2 and TRBJ2-7; 10 bases agree with TRBD1. The germline V gene encodes CDR1 SNHLY and CDR2 FYNNEI. The CDR3 consists of 16 residues. V shed 6 bases, J shed 3 bases, and the junction held 11 bases outside the gene matches. CDR3 protein: CASRGPGTGAGYEQYF. The CDR3 bases are TGTGCCAGCAGGGGACCCGGGACAGGGGCTGGCTACGAGCAGTACTTC. Variable domain in full (rest from reference TRBV2 and TRBJ2-7): EPEVTQTPSHQVTQMGQEVILRCVPISNHLYFYWYRQILGQKVEFLVSFYNNEISEKSEIFDDQFSVERPDGSNFTLKIRSTKLEDSAMYFCASRGPGTGAGYEQYFGPGTRLTVT.

V gene TRBV6-5 combines with J gene TRBJ2-2, with TRBD1 matching 12 bases. This CDR3 spans 17 amino acids. The germline CDR1 and CDR2 sequences are MNHEY and SVGAGI. The J segment lost 7 bases and the V segment lost 0 bases, leaving 6 bases of the junction unmatched. CDR3 loop: CASSYSKGQGAIGELFF. In DNA form, the CDR3 reads TGTGCCAGCAGTTACTCGAAGGGACAGGGGGCGATCGGGGAGCTGTTTTTT.

Ten or more counts support this clonotype. The chain carries TRBV12-3 or TRBV12-4 and TRBJ1-6, with 7 bases matching TRBD1. This CDR3 spans 14 amino acids. Trimming removed 2 bases from V and 5 bases from J; junction bases left unmatched: 0. This CDR3 is CASSLTGDNSPLHF. In DNA form, the CDR3 reads TGTGCCAGCAGTTTAACAGGGGATAATTCACCCCTCCACTTT.

This clonotype was counted ten times or more. This chain connects TRBV29-1 to TRBJ1-5; D ambiguous. The CDR3 is 12 residues long. Trimming pared 5 bases from V and 4 bases from J, leaving 9 bases between. Germline loops: CDR1 SQVTM, CDR2 ANQGSEA. The CDR3 protein is CSVTTPNQPQHF. The CDR3 nucleotides read TGCAGCGTTACTACACCTAATCAGCCCCAGCATTTT.

This clonotype showed up many times. The chain couples TRBV6-1 to TRBJ2-5; tentative D call: TRBD1 (5 bases). Trimming shortened V by 6 bases and J by 4 bases, and 12 bases separated the two germline ends. This CDR3 is 13 amino acids long. CDR1 and CDR2 (germline): MNHNS, SASEGT. This CDR3 reads CASSSGLGETQYF. DNA for the CDR3: TGTGCCAGCAGCTCAGGGTTGGGAGAGACCCAGTACTTC.

This clonotype was detected only a few times. This chain uses TRBV7-9 with TRBJ2-1, with 7 bases aligning to TRBD1. Looked up from germline, CDR1 is SEHNR and CDR2 is FQNEAQ (reference sequence). This CDR3 contains 15 residues. V was clipped by 4 bases and J by 3 bases; unmatched bases: 6. The CDR3 DNA reads as TGTGCCAGCAGCTCCCACAGGGGATACTACAATGAGCAGTTCTTC. Translation: CASSSHRGYYNEQFF.

The sample holds many counts of this clonotype. The chain is built from TRBV20-1 and TRBJ2-3; tentatively, D is TRBD2 (7 bases). The CDR3 has 14 residues. Germline V CDR1 and CDR2: DFQATT, SNEGSKA (reference sequence). V was trimmed by 5 bases and J by 5 bases, leaving 17 bases between them. The CDR3 here is CSAPRGGARDTQYF. The DNA for the CDR3 is TGCAGTGCTCCAAGAGGGGGGGCGAGAGATACGCAGTATTTT.

Ten or more counts support this clonotype. This chain connects TRBV12-3 or TRBV12-4 to TRBJ1-5, with a possible D match to TRBD1 (6 bases). The CDR3 is 13 amino acids. The V end lost 1 base, the J end lost 9 bases, and 10 bases lay between the germline ends. CDR3 in DNA: TGTGCCAGCAGTTTAGGTGGGGGCACGCCCCAGCATTTT. Its translation: CASSLGGGTPQHF.

The CDR3 loop reads CAWSNGLTEAFF. CDR3 sequence (DNA): TGTGCCTGGAGTAACGGGCTCACTGAAGCTTTCTTT. The rearrangement uses TRBV30 and TRBJ1-1; no clear D. Trimming cost V 2 bases and J 4 bases, with 8 bases left between them. This CDR3 has 12 residues. Per germline, CDR1 GTSNPN and CDR2 SVGIG (reference sequence).

This clonotype has a count of ten or more. The gene calls are TRBV7-2 and TRBJ2-2; D is ambiguous. The germline V gene has CDR1 SGHTA and CDR2 FQGNSA. Trimming pared 1 base from V and 3 bases from J, leaving 6 bases between. The CDR3 consists of 14 residues. CDR3 sequence: CASSLVTDTGELFF. The CDR3 bases are TGTGCCAGCAGCTTAGTTACCGACACCGGGGAGCTGTTTTTT.

This clonotype was counted ten times or more. This chain connects TRBV7-2 to TRBJ2-2; 8 bases are shared with TRBD2. Trimming at V came to 1 base and at J to 6 bases, leaving 4 bases not matched to a gene. Germline V CDR1 and CDR2: SGHTA, FQGNSA. The CDR3 covers 15 residues. The CDR3 DNA sequence: TGTGCCAGCAGCTTAGTTGGACTAGCCCCCGGGGAGCTGTTTTTT. Amino acid sequence: CASSLVGLAPGELFF.

This clonotype was counted at least ten times. V gene TRBV7-2 combines with J gene TRBJ1-1; D possibly corresponds to TRBD1 (5 bases). V was trimmed by 4 bases and J by 10 bases, leaving 19 bases between them. CDR1 SGHTA and CDR2 FQGNSA come from the germline V gene. The CDR3 loop spans 14 amino acids. The CDR3 loop is CASSSGDSPRGAFF. The CDR3 nucleotides are TGTGCCAGCAGCTCGGGGGACTCCCCTCGGGGAGCTTTCTTT.

This clonotype has ten or more counts. This rearrangement joins TRBV20-1 to TRBJ2-1; 13 bases agree with TRBD2. V trimming: 1 base; J trimming: 8 bases; junction bases outside the gene matches: 5. Per germline, CDR1 DFQATT and CDR2 SNEGSKA (reference sequence). The CDR3 runs to 15 residues. This CDR3 reads CSARVGTSGIHEQFF. CDR3 sequence (DNA): TGCAGTGCTAGAGTTGGGACTAGCGGGATCCATGAGCAGTTCTTC.

This clonotype was found many times. This sequence joins TRBV30 and TRBJ2-7; the D gene is possibly TRBD1 (6 bases). The CDR3 has 15 residues. Germline CDR1 is GTSNPN and CDR2 is SVGIG (reference sequence). V shed 3 bases and J shed 0 bases, with 15 bases lying between them. Written as DNA, the CDR3 is TGTGCCTGGAGATCAAGGACAGACCTCTCCTACGAGCAGTACTTC. Translation gives CAWRSRTDLSYEQYF.

This clonotype was picked up many times. This chain joins TRBV19 and TRBJ2-3; 7 bases match TRBD1. This CDR3 has 13 amino acids. Germline V gives CDR1 LNHDA, CDR2 SQIVND (reference sequence). The V segment lost 8 bases and the J segment 3 bases; nucleotides outside the gene matches: 5. The CDR3 loop is CASGAGGTDTQYF. For the CDR3, the DNA is TGTGCCAGTGGGGCAGGGGGTACAGATACGCAGTATTTT.

This clonotype was seen repeatedly, ten times or more. The V gene is TRBV7-2, the J gene TRBJ2-1; D possibly corresponds to TRBD2 (5 bases). This CDR3 spans 15 amino acids. V was clipped by 7 bases and J by 4 bases, with 17 bases between them. The germline CDR1 and CDR2 sequences are SGHTA and FQGNSA. CDR3 amino acids: CASTYGAEPYNEQFF. CDR3 coding DNA: TGTGCCAGCACCTACGGAGCGGAGCCTTACAATGAGCAGTTCTTC.